This T cell receptor beta chain was sequenced in a study of blood T cell repertoires in COVID-19. Here immunoSEQ multiplex PCR was the method, and the copy in TCRdb shows in-frame clones only, minus some. The table includes 50,000 to 60,000 clones, roughly nine tenths detected once. Per germline, CDR1 LNHDA and CDR2 SQIVND (reference sequence). The length of the CDR3 is 13 residues. The ends were cut back, 7 bases at V and 0 bases at J, with 9 bases in the middle. J is TRBJ2-5 and V is TRBV19; D is perhaps TRBD1 (6 bases). The receptor was derived from a man aged 55-75 years with acute or convalescent COVID-19. The sequencing sample was made of peripheral blood. This CDR3 reads CASIRTDQETQYF. In DNA, the CDR3 is TGTGCCAGTATCCGGACAGACCAAGAGACCCAGTACTTC.